This T cell receptor (beta chain) was retrieved from a study of T-cell reconstitution after alpha-beta-depleted transplantation in children. Preparation of the TCRbeta library involved a method that used unique molecular identifiers. One entry per CDR3 protein, called by TCRdb with MiXCR from the PCR reads. The sample lists 490,000 or so distinct CDR3 sequences; around an eighth were seen once. This clonotype has a handful of counts. This specimen was PBMCs from the stem cell graft donor, taken from the stem cell graft. The sequence derives from a human donor who donated a stem cell graft to a child with combined immunodeficiency.

This CDR3 is CASSQDAIRQGRPQHF. CDR3 bases: TGTGCCAGCAGCCAAGATGCTATCCGACAGGGTCGGCCCCAGCATTTT. The chain uses TRBV3-1 and TRBJ1-5; 7 bases align to TRBD1. The CDR3 is 16 amino acids. Per germline, CDR1 LGHDT and CDR2 YNNKEL (reference sequence). J gave up 9 bases and V 0 bases, and 11 bases lay outside the gene matches.